This TCR beta chain emerged from a study of technical replicates of blood from a handful of donors. The V and J ends lost 3 bases and 1 base respectively, with 12 bases between them. Germline CDR1 is SQVTM and CDR2 is ANQGSEA. The CDR3 totals 14 residues. Sequencing was performed with immunoSEQ multiplex PCR; in TCRdb, only in-frame clones are kept and a portion is missing. The table includes approximately 81,000 clones, roughly 95% detected once. Details on this clone: The sample holds other DNA sequences that translate to the same CDR3.

The TCR sequence derives from a human donor in good health. Source material: T cells isolated from PBMCs. The chain couples TRBV29-1 to TRBJ1-2, with D maybe TRBD1 (6 bases). CDR3 amino acids: CSVEGRGRNYGYTF. The CDR3 DNA reads TGCAGCGTTGAGGGCAGGGGCCGTAACTATGGCTACACCTTC.